Below are 11 T cell receptor beta chains sequenced from a single sample in a study of T cell responses to AZD1222 COVID-19 vaccine listed by TCRdb under 2021. In light of the paper, this sample's time point label describes: baseline before first vaccination. Libraries were prepared through the immunoSEQ multiplex PCR assay. Not all clones reach the TCRdb copy of this immuneACCESS table, which keeps in-frame sequences only. Checked studies attribute under half of the gap to unresolved V genes and leave the rest unexplained. This sample lists 90,000 or so clones; approximately 91% were detected once. The ten largest clonotypes hold 15% to 20% of the sample. The sample consisted of peripheral blood, taken on day 0 of AZD1222 vaccination. These receptor sequences come from an adult in good health.

The chain uses TRBV2 and TRBJ2-7; a possible D gene is TRBD1 (6 bases). Looked up from germline, CDR1 is SNHLY and CDR2 is FYNNEI. The CDR3 is 14 residues long. V was shortened by 3 bases and J by 4 bases, with 13 bases between the two germline ends. In nucleotides, the CDR3 is TGTGCCAGCAGTGACAGTACAGGGAAGTACGAGCAGTACTTC. Translated: CASSDSTGKYEQYF.

A single count supports this clone. The genes are TRBV19 and TRBJ2-7; D may be TRBD2 (6 bases). This CDR3 region has 14 residues. The germline gives CDR1 LNHDA, CDR2 SQIVND (reference sequence). Trimming took 5 bases from V and 6 from J, leaving 17 bases between them. CDR3 nucleotide sequence: TGTGCCAGTAGTCCACTCGGGAGATCGGGCGAGCAGTACTTC. This codes for CASSPLGRSGEQYF.

The chain carries TRBV27 and TRBJ2-1; D tentatively fits TRBD1 or TRBD2 (5 bases each). CDR1 and CDR2 from the germline V gene are MNHEY and SMNVEV (reference sequence). V gave up 0 bases and J gave up 0 bases, with 9 bases separating them. CDR3 length: 16 amino acids. CDR3 nucleotides: TGTGCCAGCAGTTTATCGGGGGAGAGCTCCTACAATGAGCAGTTCTTC. Its translation is CASSLSGESSYNEQFF.

The chain employs TRBV28 and TRBJ2-7, with D perhaps matching TRBD2 (6 bases). The CDR3 covers 13 residues. Germline V CDR1 and CDR2: MDHEN, SYDVKM. Trimming took 8 bases from V and 5 from J, leaving 16 bases between them. CDR3 in DNA: TGTGCCAGCCTCCTCTCCCCGGGAGACGAGCAGTACTTC. Its translation: CASLLSPGDEQYF.

This clone was recorded a few times. This rearrangement joins TRBV28 to TRBJ2-1; D tentatively reads TRBD1 or TRBD2 (6 bases each). The CDR3 covers 16 residues. CDR1 MDHEN and CDR2 SYDVKM come from the germline V gene. Trimming took off 5 bases at V and 0 bases at J, with 14 bases between the two ends. The CDR3 DNA sequence: TGTGCCAGCAGTCCGAGGGGGGACAACTCCTACAATGAGCAGTTCTTC. Residues: CASSPRGDNSYNEQFF.

The chain couples TRBV6-5 to TRBJ2-5; unclear D gene. The CDR3 has 10 residues. V was trimmed by 7 bases and J by 0 bases, leaving 0 bases between them. Germline V gene data show CDR1 as MNHEY and CDR2 as SVGAGI. The CDR3 sequence is CASNQETQYF. The DNA for the CDR3 is TGTGCCAGCAACCAAGAGACCCAGTACTTC.

About this clone: Additional DNA sequences in this sample encode the identical CDR3. The chain has TRBV3-1 (or the pseudogene TRBV3-2) and TRBJ1-1, with TRBD1 matching over 7 bases. From germline, CDR1 is LGHDT and CDR2 YNNKEL (reference sequence). J was trimmed by 5 bases and V by 1 base; bases with no gene match: 1. The CDR3 is 13 residues long. CDR3 sequence reads: CASSQAGGTEAFF. CDR3 bases: TGTGCCAGCAGCCAAGCAGGGGGAACTGAAGCTTTCTTT.

V is TRBV19 and J is TRBJ2-2; the D is unclear. Germline CDR1 LNHDA, CDR2 SQIVND (reference sequence). Deletions cut 4 bases from V and 5 bases from J, with 8 bases between. This CDR3 contains 13 residues. The CDR3 DNA sequence: TGTGCCAGTAGTAAGACCGGAACCGGGGAGCTGTTTTTT. Protein: CASSKTGTGELFF.

The V and J genes are TRBV7-8 and TRBJ2-1; the match to TRBD2 covers 8 bases. The CDR3 consists of 17 residues. The germline gives CDR1 SGHVS, CDR2 FQNEAQ. V gave up 4 bases and J gave up 2 bases; unmatched junction bases: 10. The CDR3 protein is CASSSPLAGGTYNEQFF. CDR3 in DNA: TGTGCCAGCAGCTCTCCCCTCGCGGGAGGAACCTACAATGAGCAGTTCTTC. Full variable domain (remainder filled in from reference TRBV7-8 and TRBJ2-1): GAGVSQSPRYKVAKRGQDVALRCDPISGHVSLFWYQQALGQGPEFLTYFQNEAQLDKSGLPSDRFFAERPEGSVSTLKIQRTQQEDSAVYLCASSSPLAGGTYNEQFFGPGTRLTVL.

This clone was counted a single time. This chain connects TRBV20-1 to TRBJ2-3; 8 bases are shared with TRBD2. The junction had 11 bases not matched to a gene; V was cut back by 3 bases and J by 6 bases. In germline, CDR1 is DFQATT, CDR2 SNEGSKA (reference sequence). CDR3 size: 15 residues. The CDR3 here is CSASRSGRVSDTQYF. The CDR3 nucleotides are TGCAGTGCTAGTAGGAGCGGGAGAGTTTCGGATACGCAGTATTTT.

This clone was recorded once. The chain employs TRBV7-8 and TRBJ2-1; 9 bases line up with TRBD1. The CDR3 contains 15 residues. Germline CDR1 reads SGHVS; CDR2 reads FQNEAQ. V shed 6 bases, J shed 8 bases, and the junction held 11 bases outside the gene matches. CDR3 coding DNA: TGTGCCAGCAGGTCCTCCGGGACAGGGACCGATGAGCAGTTCTTC. Protein: CASRSSGTGTDEQFF. Combining the CDR3 with reference TRBV7-8 and TRBJ2-1 gives the whole variable domain GAGVSQSPRYKVAKRGQDVALRCDPISGHVSLFWYQQALGQGPEFLTYFQNEAQLDKSGLPSDRFFAERPEGSVSTLKIQRTQQEDSAVYLCASRSSGTGTDEQFFGPGTRLTVL.